This entry lists 31 T cell receptor beta chains sequenced from one sample in a study of T-cell reconstitution after alpha-beta-depleted transplantation in children. The library targeted TCRbeta and was prepared with unique molecular identifiers. Via MiXCR, TCRdb re-called the PCR reads, giving one row per CDR3 protein. This sample carries 800,000 to 1,000,000 distinct CDR3 sequences, about 30% of them seen once, and the ten largest clones take around 30%. Sequenced here: PBMCs, mostly from graft donor cells, sampled 360 days after TCRalphabeta/CD19-depleted stem cell transplant. These receptors came from a boy under three years old who had a stem cell transplant for SCID, so the T cells may come from the graft donor.

The V gene is TRBV20-1, the J gene TRBJ2-4; D is undetermined. The CDR3 consists of 14 residues. Germline-derived CDR1 and CDR2 are DFQATT and SNEGSKA (reference sequence). Trimming took 5 bases from V and 5 from J, leaving 16 bases between them. The CDR3 is CSALPDNFQNIQYF. The DNA for the CDR3 is TGCAGTGCTCTACCGGATAATTTCCAAAACATTCAGTACTTC.

This chain uses TRBV27 with TRBJ2-2; D uncertain. Germline values: CDR1 MNHEY, CDR2 SMNVEV (reference sequence). CDR3 length: 16 residues. V was cut by 5 bases and J by 8 bases, with 21 bases left in between. The CDR3 bases are TGTGCCAGCAGTGCCCTACACGGGTTCGACGGGGGGGAGCTGTTTTTT. Protein sequence: CASSALHGFDGGELFF.

The V call is TRBV11-1, the J call TRBJ2-2, with D unresolved. This CDR3 spans 14 amino acids. Trimming removed 5 bases from V and 10 bases from J, with 17 bases in between. Germline CDR1 and CDR2: SGHAT and FQDESV (reference sequence). CDR3 coding DNA: TGTGCCAGCAGCCCCCGGGCCTTTAGGGAGGAGCTGTTTTTT. It codes for CASSPRAFREELFF.

This clonotype showed up just a few times. Here the CDR3 DNA reads TGCAGTGCTCAATCTAGCGGGGGCTCCTACGAGCAGTACTTC. Translating it yields CSAQSSGGSYEQYF. The V gene is TRBV20-1, the J gene TRBJ2-7; 10 nucleotides align to TRBD2. CDR1 and CDR2 (germline): DFQATT, SNEGSKA (reference sequence). The CDR3 contains 14 residues. V was pared by 5 bases and J by 0 bases, with 4 bases of the junction left unmatched.

This clonotype was found a few times. The rearrangement uses TRBV20-1 and TRBJ2-1; no reliable D call. The CDR3 is made up of 13 amino acids. V was trimmed by 3 bases and J by 7 bases, leaving 13 bases between them. CDR1 DFQATT and CDR2 SNEGSKA come from the germline V gene (reference sequence). CDR3: CSASGVVRNEQFF. The CDR3 DNA sequence: TGCAGTGCTAGCGGAGTTGTTAGGAATGAGCAGTTCTTC.

This rearrangement joins TRBV29-1 to TRBJ1-2; D is perhaps TRBD1 (6 bases). The CDR3 extends over 15 amino acids. V lost 5 bases to trimming and J lost 0 bases, with 16 bases between them. Germline CDR1 is SQVTM and CDR2 is ANQGSEA. The CDR3 DNA sequence: TGCAGCGTTCCGCAGGGGCTTGTAGCTAACTATGGCTACACCTTC. This codes for CSVPQGLVANYGYTF.

This clonotype was counted a few times. The V and J genes are TRBV6-5 and TRBJ1-5, with TRBD1 identical over 7 bases. V was pared by 4 bases and J by 6 bases, with 6 bases of the junction left unmatched. The length of the CDR3 is 14 residues. The V gene's germline CDR1 is MNHEY and CDR2 SVGAGI. CDR3 region: CASSSDRSGQPQHF. CDR3 DNA sequence: TGTGCCAGCAGTTCGGACAGGTCAGGTCAGCCCCAGCATTTT.

The chain combines TRBV7-2 with TRBJ1-2; TRBD1 might be the D (5 bases). Trimming removed 0 bases from V and 4 bases from J, with 15 bases in between. Germline V CDR1 and CDR2: SGHTA, FQGNSA. This CDR3 is 16 amino acids long. CDR3 DNA: TGTGCCAGCAGCTTAGCGCTCCCAGGGATCGGCTATGGCTACACCTTC. Residues: CASSLALPGIGYGYTF.

This clonotype was observed a handful of times. The rearrangement links TRBV12-3 or TRBV12-4 to TRBJ2-1; TRBD1 matches at 7 bases. Unmatched junction bases numbered 9, after V lost 2 bases and J lost 2 bases. The CDR3 runs to 17 residues. The CDR3: CASSLKFGTETYNEQFF. The CDR3, as DNA: TGTGCCAGCAGTTTAAAATTTGGGACAGAAACCTACAATGAGCAGTTCTTC.

The chain recombines TRBV2 with TRBJ1-5; D not certain. CDR3 length equals 14 residues. CDR1 SNHLY and CDR2 FYNNEI come from the germline V gene. V gave up 6 bases and J gave up 9 bases, with 18 bases separating them. The CDR3 DNA sequence: TGTGCCAGCAGAAGATTCAGGCTAAAGGGGCCCCAGCATTTT. Translating gives CASRRFRLKGPQHF. Using reference TRBV2 and TRBJ1-5 for the parts outside the CDR3, the full variable domain is EPEVTQTPSHQVTQMGQEVILRCVPISNHLYFYWYRQILGQKVEFLVSFYNNEISEKSEIFDDQFSVERPDGSNFTLKIRSTKLEDSAMYFCASRRFRLKGPQHFGDGTRLSIL.

The table lists this clonotype with a count of one. This sequence joins TRBV6-2 or TRBV6-3 and TRBJ2-5; 8 bases are shared with TRBD2. The CDR3 sequence is 15 residues long. Germline values: CDR1 MNHEY, CDR2 SVGEGT. V shed 4 bases, J shed 3 bases, and the junction held 7 bases outside the gene matches. The CDR3 bases are TGTGCCAGCAGTTCTCCGGGACTAGTAGAAGAGACCCAGTACTTC. Amino acid sequence: CASSSPGLVEETQYF.

This clonotype came up a few times. V usage is TRBV9 and J usage is TRBJ2-5; TRBD2 might be the D (5 bases). Deletions cut 0 bases from V and 2 bases from J, with 14 bases between. Germline-derived CDR1 and CDR2 are SGDLS and YYNGEE. The CDR3 is 16 amino acids. For the CDR3, the DNA is TGTGCCAGCAGCGTAGTGGGGAGACCCTGGCAAGAGACCCAGTACTTC. This gives the protein CASSVVGRPWQETQYF.

This clonotype has more than one count but fewer than ten. The chain couples TRBV15 to TRBJ2-1, with TRBD1 matching over 7 bases. This CDR3 is built from 14 residues. The germline gives CDR1 LNHNV, CDR2 YYDKDF (reference sequence). The V segment lost 4 bases and the J segment 10 bases; nucleotides outside the gene matches: 10. This CDR3 is CATSTGQAGEEQFF. CDR3 sequence (DNA): TGTGCCACCAGCACCGGACAGGCTGGTGAGGAGCAGTTCTTC.

The V gene is TRBV4-3, the J gene TRBJ2-7; D not certain. CDR1 and CDR2 from the germline V gene are LGHNA and YSLEER. This CDR3 has 15 residues. The V and J ends lost 3 bases and 0 bases respectively, with 12 bases between them. CDR3 nucleotide sequence: TGCGCCAGCAGCCAGGACCGTTCGAGCTCCTACGAGCAGTACTTC. Protein: CASSQDRSSSYEQYF.

The V and J genes are TRBV11-2 and TRBJ2-2; D is possibly TRBD1 (6 bases). This CDR3 is 15 amino acids long. V was trimmed by 0 bases and J by 4 bases, leaving 9 bases between them. Germline CDR1 and CDR2: SGHAT and FQNNGV. For the CDR3, the DNA is TGTGCCAGCAGCTTAGAATACAGGGTCACCGGGGAGCTGTTTTTT. This translates into CASSLEYRVTGELFF.

The chain is built from TRBV7-8 and TRBJ2-5; 8 positions match TRBD2. The CDR3 has 16 residues. Trimming at V came to 0 bases and at J to 4 bases, leaving 7 bases not matched to a gene. Germline lookup yields CDR1 SGHVS and CDR2 FQNEAQ. This CDR3 is CASSLAAGGVVETQYF. The DNA for the CDR3 is TGTGCCAGCAGCTTAGCGGCCGGGGGGGTGGTAGAGACCCAGTACTTC.

This rearrangement joins TRBV28 to TRBJ1-5; unclear D gene. V was shortened by 5 bases and J by 0 bases, with 11 bases between the two germline ends. The CDR3 totals 15 residues. Germline CDR1 is MDHEN and CDR2 is SYDVKM. CDR3 DNA: TGTGCCAGCAGTCTAAGACATCATAGCAATCAGCCCCAGCATTTT. Translation gives CASSLRHHSNQPQHF.

The sample holds a few counts of this clonotype. The genes are TRBV27 and TRBJ2-7; 8 bases agree with TRBD2. Unmatched junction bases numbered 4, after V lost 5 bases and J lost 4 bases. The CDR3 totals 13 residues. In germline, CDR1 is MNHEY, CDR2 SMNVEV (reference sequence). The CDR3 bases are TGTGCCAGCAGTCGAGGGACTAGATACGAGCAGTACTTC. This codes for CASSRGTRYEQYF.

This clonotype was counted only a few times. The chain is built from TRBV5-1 and TRBJ2-4, with D possibly being TRBD1 or TRBD2 (5 bases each). This CDR3 region has 15 residues. Per germline, CDR1 SGHRS and CDR2 YFSETQ. Trimming took 0 bases from V and 0 from J, leaving 7 bases between them. CDR3 nucleotide sequence: TGCGCCAGCAGCTTGGGGGACGTAGCCAAAAACATTCAGTACTTC. Its translation: CASSLGDVAKNIQYF.

This clonotype was observed a few times. The rearrangement links TRBV12-3 or TRBV12-4 to TRBJ2-1, with D maybe TRBD1 (5 bases). V lost 6 bases to trimming and J lost 7 bases, with 10 bases between them. This CDR3 comprises 12 residues. The CDR3 DNA is TGTGCCAGCAGCGACAGTTTTAATGAGCAGTTCTTC. Residues: CASSDSFNEQFF.

This clonotype showed up just a few times. The genes are TRBV9 and TRBJ1-2; unclear D gene. This CDR3 is built from 15 residues. Germline CDR1 reads SGDLS; CDR2 reads YYNGEE. V was shortened by 0 bases and J by 5 bases, with 14 bases between the two germline ends. CDR3 sequence reads: CASSVGKGPSYGYTF. The CDR3 nucleotides are TGTGCCAGCAGCGTAGGAAAGGGCCCTTCGTATGGCTACACCTTC. Supplemented by reference TRBV9 and TRBJ1-2, the full variable domain reads DSGVTQTPKHLITATGQRVTLRCSPRSGDLSVYWYQQSLDQGLQFLIQYYNGEERAKGNILERFSAQQFPDLHSELNLSSLELGDSALYFCASSVGKGPSYGYTFGSGTRLTVV.

The chain recombines TRBV7-9 with TRBJ2-7; 7 positions match TRBD2. Per germline, CDR1 SEHNR and CDR2 FQNEAQ (reference sequence). The CDR3 runs to 16 residues. V shed 0 bases and J 3 bases; nucleotides not matched to a gene: 8. The CDR3 coding sequence is TGTGCCAGCAGCTTAGCGGGGGGGATACGGGACTACGAGCAGTACTTC. Amino acid sequence: CASSLAGGIRDYEQYF.

This clonotype was observed a handful of times. The CDR3 spells CSVDRGRGLVVNEQFF. CDR3 nucleotide sequence: TGCAGCGTTGATAGGGGTAGGGGACTAGTAGTCAATGAGCAGTTCTTC. This chain links TRBV29-1 with TRBJ2-1, with 8 bases identical to TRBD2. The junction had 13 bases not matched to a gene; V was cut back by 3 bases and J by 6 bases. Germline V lookup: CDR1 SQVTM, CDR2 ANQGSEA. The CDR3 loop spans 16 amino acids.

This clonotype came up a few times. CDR3 protein: CASSPLRQGAEDNEQFF. CDR3 nucleotide sequence: TGTGCCAGCTCACCCCTCAGACAGGGGGCAGAAGACAATGAGCAGTTCTTC. This chain links TRBV18 with TRBJ2-1; TRBD1 matches 10 bases. The CDR3 is made up of 17 amino acids. V trimming: 3 bases; J trimming: 5 bases; junction bases outside the gene matches: 10. Per the germline V gene, CDR1 is KGHSH and CDR2 is LQKENI.

This rearrangement joins TRBV9 to TRBJ2-2; the D gene is possibly TRBD2 (7 bases). The CDR3 has 18 residues. Per the germline V gene, CDR1 is SGDLS and CDR2 is YYNGEE. V gave up 0 bases and J gave up 4 bases, with 19 bases separating them. CDR3 coding DNA: TGTGCCAGCAGCGTAGATCAGTGGGGGGGCCGTTTCACCGGGGAGCTGTTTTTT. Encoded protein: CASSVDQWGGRFTGELFF.

The CDR3 here is CASSQAVGEQFF. CDR3 in DNA: TGCGCCAGCAGCCAAGCGGTAGGGGAGCAGTTCTTC. V gene TRBV4-3 combines with J gene TRBJ2-1; the D is unclear. V shed 1 base and J shed 10 bases, with 8 bases lying between them. The CDR3 is made up of 12 amino acids. Germline loops: CDR1 LGHNA, CDR2 YSLEER.

This clonotype was counted between two and nine times. The J gene is TRBJ1-1, the V gene TRBV12-3 or TRBV12-4, with TRBD1 matching 7 bases. The CDR3 has 16 residues. The ends lost 5 bases at V and 2 bases at J; junction bases unmatched: 11. This CDR3 is CASSPAYRGLNTEAFF. CDR3 nucleotide sequence: TGTGCCAGCAGTCCAGCCTACAGGGGTCTTAACACTGAAGCTTTCTTT.

This clonotype was counted between two and nine times. The chain employs TRBV4-1 and TRBJ2-1; 7 bases align to TRBD1. V trimming: 4 bases; J trimming: 3 bases; junction bases outside the gene matches: 6. Per the germline V gene, CDR1 is MGHRA and CDR2 is YSYEKL. This CDR3 contains 15 residues. In DNA form, the CDR3 reads TGCGCCAGCAGCCGGACAGGAGAAGTCTACAATGAGCAGTTCTTC. Translated: CASSRTGEVYNEQFF.

This clonotype showed up just a few times. The J gene is TRBJ2-3, the V gene TRBV12-3 or TRBV12-4; tentative D call: TRBD2 (5 bases). This CDR3 contains 15 residues. The ends were cut back, 5 bases at V and 8 bases at J, with 20 bases in the middle. CDR3 coding DNA: TGTGCCAGCAGTCCCTCCGGGCCCCCTAGCCGTACGCAGTATTTT. Translating gives CASSPSGPPSRTQYF.

This clonotype was observed a handful of times. V gene TRBV29-1 combines with J gene TRBJ2-3; 10 bases line up with TRBD1. The CDR3 has 15 amino acids. The J segment lost 2 bases and the V segment lost 4 bases, leaving 6 bases of the junction unmatched. Germline V gives CDR1 SQVTM, CDR2 ANQGSEA. The CDR3 loop is CSVGPTGGHTDTQYF. The DNA for the CDR3 is TGCAGCGTTGGCCCGACAGGGGGCCACACAGATACGCAGTATTTT.

There are many counts of this clonotype. This chain connects TRBV12-3 or TRBV12-4 to TRBJ2-1; no reliable D call. Deletions cut 6 bases from V and 1 base from J, with 13 bases between. The CDR3 has 15 residues. The CDR3, as DNA: TGTGCCAGCAGCCTGGGCGACGGATCCTACAATGAGCAGTTCTTC. This sequence encodes CASSLGDGSYNEQFF.